Below, one TCR beta chain is given with its context. PCR was performed a second time for about 7 to 11 cycles using a sample-barcoded 5' primer and a J-beta primer mix. TCRdb used MiXCR to reprocess the 5' RACE reads, holding one entry per CDR3 protein. The sample consists of fewer than 800,000 distinct CDR3 sequences, 20% to 25% of them appearing once. V trimming: 6 bases; J trimming: 8 bases; junction bases outside the gene matches: 11. Germline-derived CDR1 and CDR2 are MNHEY and SVGEGT. The CDR3 covers 15 residues. This record belongs to a study of blood T cells in healthy people across ages. Separately, the same data were catalogued under a study of T cells of mothers and their children.

The sequencing sample was made of blood. This TCR was sampled from a boy younger than 18 in good health. This chain links TRBV6-2 or TRBV6-3 with TRBJ2-1; 9 bases align to TRBD2. CDR3 region: CASSLAGERSDEQFF. The CDR3 DNA is TGTGCCAGCAGCTTAGCGGGGGAAAGGTCAGATGAGCAGTTCTTC.